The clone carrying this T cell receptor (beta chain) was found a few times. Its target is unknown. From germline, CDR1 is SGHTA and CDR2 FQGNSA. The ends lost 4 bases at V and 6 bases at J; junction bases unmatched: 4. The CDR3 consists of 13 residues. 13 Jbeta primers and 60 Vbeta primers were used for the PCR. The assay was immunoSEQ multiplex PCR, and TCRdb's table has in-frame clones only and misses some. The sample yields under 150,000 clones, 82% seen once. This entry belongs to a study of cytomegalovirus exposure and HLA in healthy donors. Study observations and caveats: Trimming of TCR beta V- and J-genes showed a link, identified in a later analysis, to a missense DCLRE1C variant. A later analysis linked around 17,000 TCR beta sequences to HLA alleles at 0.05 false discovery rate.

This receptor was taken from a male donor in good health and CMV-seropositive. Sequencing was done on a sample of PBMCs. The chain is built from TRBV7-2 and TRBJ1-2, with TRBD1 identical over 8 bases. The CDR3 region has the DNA TGTGCCAGCAGCTACGGACAGGGCCATGGCTACACCTTC. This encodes CASSYGQGHGYTF.